The 27 T cell receptor beta chains presented below share a single source sample, sequenced in a study of cytomegalovirus exposure and HLA in healthy donors. PCR amplification relied on 60 Vbeta primers (plus 13 Jbeta primers). Sequenced by immunoSEQ multiplex PCR; TCRdb stores in-frame clones only, minus some. The sample shows over 85,000 clones, 63% of them seen only once. The sequenced material came from PBMCs. The receptors were sampled from a human donor in good health.

The genes are TRBV28 and TRBJ1-5, with D perhaps TRBD1 (5 bases). CDR3 length: 13 amino acids. CDR1 is MDHEN, CDR2 SYDVKM, per germline. The V gene lost 3 bases and the J gene lost 5 bases, with 8 bases spanning the gap. The chain's CDR3 is CASSFFRDQPQHF. The CDR3 DNA reads TGTGCCAGCAGTTTTTTCAGGGATCAGCCCCAGCATTTT.

The chain combines TRBV28 with TRBJ2-5; D ambiguous. Looked up from germline, CDR1 is MDHEN and CDR2 is SYDVKM. The CDR3 extends over 14 amino acids. V lost 7 bases and J lost 2, with 14 bases in between. CDR3 nucleotide sequence: TGTGCCAGCAAAAAGACGGGTGGGCAAGAGACCCAGTACTTC. Amino acids: CASKKTGGQETQYF.

The chain combines TRBV5-6 with TRBJ1-5, with D tentatively TRBD1 (5 bases). CDR3 size: 15 residues. In germline, CDR1 is SGHDT, CDR2 YYEEEE. Trimming stripped 4 bases from V and 0 bases from J, with 11 bases between. The CDR3 reads CASSEQGNSNQPQHF. The DNA of the CDR3 is TGTGCCAGCAGCGAGCAGGGCAATAGCAATCAGCCCCAGCATTTT.

The chain uses TRBV7-8 and TRBJ2-1, with D perhaps matching TRBD1 (6 bases). The CDR3 sequence is 15 residues long. Germline CDR1 is SGHVS and CDR2 is FQNEAQ. The V and J ends lost 5 bases and 3 bases respectively, with 14 bases between them. The CDR3: CASSTLWGHYNEQFF. DNA for the CDR3: TGTGCCAGCAGCACCCTCTGGGGACACTACAATGAGCAGTTCTTC.

V gene TRBV7-8 combines with J gene TRBJ2-7, with 9 bases identical to TRBD1. The length of the CDR3 is 15 residues. The germline gives CDR1 SGHVS, CDR2 FQNEAQ. Trimming at V came to 7 bases and at J to 2 bases, leaving 9 bases not matched to a gene. The CDR3 DNA reads TGTGCCAGCACGGTGGGACAGGGAGCAACCTACGAGCAGTACTTC. It is translated as CASTVGQGATYEQYF.

The chain links TRBV9 to TRBJ1-2, with TRBD1 as a possible D gene (6 bases). The length of the CDR3 is 15 residues. Trimming removed 3 bases from V and 0 bases from J, with 12 bases in between. Germline lookup yields CDR1 SGDLS and CDR2 YYNGEE. As DNA, the CDR3 is TGTGCCAGCAGCGGGGGGGGGCCTTCTAACTATGGCTACACCTTC. It specifies CASSGGGPSNYGYTF.

CDR3 residues: CASRRTVLGETQYF. The DNA for the CDR3 is TGTGCCAGCAGAAGGACAGTACTAGGGGAGACCCAGTACTTC. The J gene is TRBJ2-5, the V gene TRBV6-6; tentatively, D is TRBD1 (6 bases). This CDR3 spans 14 amino acids. Germline CDR1 reads MNHNY; CDR2 reads SVGAGI (reference sequence). V lost 6 bases and J 5 bases, leaving 16 bases between the germline ends.

This chain links TRBV2 with TRBJ2-7, with 14 bases fitting TRBD2. Per the germline V gene, CDR1 is SNHLY and CDR2 is FYNNEI. Unmatched junction bases numbered 4, after V lost 8 bases and J lost 4 bases. The CDR3 loop spans 14 amino acids. CDR3 DNA sequence: TGTGCCAGCCCTGGACTAGCGGGAGGTTACGAGCAGTACTTC. This translates into CASPGLAGGYEQYF.

The CDR3 here is CASSSPDDYNEQFF. The CDR3 region has the DNA TGTGCCAGCAGTTCTCCAGATGATTACAATGAGCAGTTCTTC. The genes are TRBV28 and TRBJ2-1; unclear D gene. From germline, CDR1 is MDHEN and CDR2 SYDVKM. Trimming removed 4 bases at V and 4 bases at J, with 11 bases between. The CDR3 consists of 14 residues. Based on the CDR3 plus reference TRBV28 and TRBJ2-1, the full variable domain is DVKVTQSSRYLVKRTGEKVFLECVQDMDHENMFWYRQDPGLGLRLIYFSYDVKMKEKGDIPEGYSVSREKKERFSLILESASTNQTSMYLCASSSPDDYNEQFFGPGTRLTVL.

The rearrangement joins TRBV19 to TRBJ2-1; the match to TRBD2 covers 9 bases. Looked up from germline, CDR1 is LNHDA and CDR2 is SQIVND (reference sequence). V gave up 6 bases and J gave up 8 bases; unmatched junction bases: 11. CDR3 length: 15 amino acids. CDR3 sequence: CASSPGSGSTYEQFF. The DNA of the CDR3 is TGTGCCAGTAGCCCAGGTAGCGGGAGTACGTATGAGCAGTTCTTC.

The V and J genes are TRBV12-5 and TRBJ2-7; maybe TRBD1 (6 bases). The germline V and J ends were trimmed by 0 bases and 0 bases, with 9 bases remaining between them. The germline gives CDR1 LGHNT, CDR2 FRNRAP. The CDR3 sequence is 15 residues long. CDR3 nucleotides: TGTGCTAGTGGTTTGGTAACAGGGAGCTCCTACGAGCAGTACTTC. Encoded protein: CASGLVTGSSYEQYF.

V is TRBV10-1 and J is TRBJ2-3; maybe TRBD2 (6 bases). The V gene's germline CDR1 is WNHNN and CDR2 SYGVQD (reference sequence). V was cut by 3 bases and J by 1 base, with 14 bases left in between. There are 16 residues in the CDR3. CDR3 residues: CASSERSSSGTDTQYF. The CDR3, as DNA: TGCGCCAGCAGTGAAAGGAGTTCTAGCGGCACAGATACGCAGTATTTT.

J is TRBJ1-4 and V is TRBV19; 7 positions agree with TRBD1. Trimming removed 8 bases from V and 5 bases from J; junction bases left unmatched: 11. The V gene's germline CDR1 is LNHDA and CDR2 SQIVND (reference sequence). This CDR3 contains 15 residues. The CDR3 loop reads CASQPGTVKNEKLFF. The CDR3 bases are TGTGCCAGTCAACCCGGGACAGTCAAAAATGAAAAACTGTTTTTT. Full variable domain (rest looked up from reference TRBV19 and TRBJ1-4): DGGITQSPKYLFRKEGQNVTLSCEQNLNHDAMYWYRQDPGQGLRLIYYSQIVNDFQKGDIAEGYSVSREKKESFPLTVTSAQKNPTAFYLCASQPGTVKNEKLFFGSGTQLSVL.

The CDR3 reads CASSKVGFKVAGGLGTGELFF. The CDR3 nucleotides read TGTGCCAGCAGCAAAGTCGGTTTTAAGGTGGCGGGAGGGCTGGGCACCGGGGAGCTGTTTTTT. The chain employs TRBV21-1 and TRBJ2-2; the table's TRBD2 call for D was not verified on the DNA. TRBV21-1 counts as a pseudogene. The CDR3 has 21 residues.

The rearrangement uses TRBV4-2 and TRBJ2-2; 10 nucleotides align to TRBD2. The J segment lost 5 bases and the V segment lost 3 bases, leaving 12 bases of the junction unmatched. Germline assignment: CDR1 LGHNA and CDR2 YNFKEQ. This CDR3 is built from 18 residues. The CDR3 protein is CASSHRSSGSGGTGELFF. The CDR3 DNA is TGTGCCAGCAGCCATAGGTCTAGCGGGAGCGGTGGAACCGGGGAGCTGTTTTTT.

The V and J genes are TRBV19 and TRBJ2-1; 8 nucleotides match TRBD2. Germline CDR1 reads LNHDA; CDR2 reads SQIVND (reference sequence). The CDR3 spans 16 residues. V trimming: 3 bases; J trimming: 7 bases; junction bases outside the gene matches: 11. This chain's CDR3 is CASSILAGIRGNEQFF. For the CDR3, the DNA is TGTGCCAGTAGTATCTTAGCGGGAATTAGGGGGAATGAGCAGTTCTTC.

This clone was counted a few times. The CDR3 spells CASSLRQGGGQPQHF. The CDR3 bases are TGTGCCAGCAGCTTGAGACAGGGGGGCGGTCAGCCCCAGCATTTT. This sequence joins TRBV5-6 and TRBJ1-5; 9 nucleotides agree with TRBD1. V trimming: 1 base; J trimming: 6 bases; junction bases outside the gene matches: 5. From germline, CDR1 is SGHDT and CDR2 YYEEEE. This CDR3 has 15 residues.

This clone has just a few counts. The chain employs TRBV2 and TRBJ1-1, with D possibly matching TRBD1 (6 bases). This CDR3 spans 12 amino acids. Between the trimmed V and J ends, which lost 7 bases and 5 bases, there was a span of 11 bases. Germline-derived CDR1 and CDR2 are SNHLY and FYNNEI. Here the CDR3 reads CASTTGLTEAFF. The CDR3 DNA reads as TGTGCCAGCACAACAGGGCTGACTGAAGCTTTCTTT.

The chain recombines TRBV25-1 with TRBJ2-3; D unclear. The ends were cut back, 0 bases at V and 0 bases at J, with 10 bases in the middle. The CDR3 is made up of 16 amino acids. CDR1 is MGHDK, CDR2 SYGVNS, per germline. DNA for the CDR3: TGTGCCAGCAGTGAATATGTCGGAGCAAGCACAGATACGCAGTATTTT. This gives the protein CASSEYVGASTDTQYF. The full variable domain, with the rest looked up from reference TRBV25-1 and TRBJ2-3, is EADIYQTPRYLVIGTGKKITLECSQTMGHDKMYWYQQDPGMELHLIHYSYGVNSTEKGDLSSESTVSRIRTEHFPLTLESARPSHTSQYLCASSEYVGASTDTQYFGPGTRLTVL.

V and J are TRBV6-1 and TRBJ1-2; D may be TRBD1 (5 bases). The length of the CDR3 is 14 residues. V was clipped by 5 bases and J by 1 base, with 11 bases between them. Germline V gene data show CDR1 as MNHNS and CDR2 as SASEGT. CDR3 nucleotide sequence: TGTGCCAGCAGTCCATCGCAGGGTAACTATGGCTACACCTTC. Translation: CASSPSQGNYGYTF.

The chain recombines TRBV5-4 with TRBJ2-7; D is ambiguous. The germline V gene has CDR1 SGHNT and CDR2 YYREEE (reference sequence). The ends were cut back, 0 bases at V and 4 bases at J, with 5 bases in the middle. The CDR3 extends over 12 amino acids. The CDR3 loop is CASSLDRYEQYF. Here the CDR3 DNA reads TGTGCCAGCAGCTTGGACAGATACGAGCAGTACTTC.

This chain links TRBV6-1 with TRBJ1-2; D is undetermined. The V end was cut by 6 bases, the J end by 11 bases, with 10 bases between. CDR1 and CDR2 (germline): MNHNS, SASEGT. The CDR3 length is 10 residues. In DNA, the CDR3 is TGTGCCAGCAGGGAGCGGGGTTACACCTTC. Its translation is CASRERGYTF.

This chain connects TRBV19 to TRBJ1-2; D gene uncertain. The CDR3 is 15 amino acids. V was shortened by 7 bases and J by 4 bases, with 19 bases between the two germline ends. Germline CDR1 and CDR2: LNHDA and SQIVND (reference sequence). The CDR3 DNA reads as TGTGCCAGTATCCCCGACTCGGCCGGGGTCTATGGCTACACCTTC. This gives the protein CASIPDSAGVYGYTF.

V is TRBV5-1 and J is TRBJ2-5; D perhaps matches TRBD2 (6 bases). V was clipped by 3 bases and J by 5 bases, with 8 bases between them. CDR1 and CDR2 from the germline V gene are SGHRS and YFSETQ. The length of the CDR3 is 12 residues. The CDR3, as DNA: TGCGCCAGCAGCTCTGGGGGGGAGACCCAGTACTTC. It is translated as CASSSGGETQYF.

V usage is TRBV6-5 and J usage is TRBJ2-5; TRBD2 matches at 8 bases. This CDR3 is 14 amino acids long. Germline V gene sequence: CDR1 MNHEY, CDR2 SVGAGI. J was trimmed by 5 bases and V by 5 bases; bases with no gene match: 7. The CDR3 sequence is CASSTGLAGETQYF. CDR3 DNA: TGTGCCAGCAGTACCGGACTAGCTGGTGAGACCCAGTACTTC.

The J gene is TRBJ2-7, the V gene TRBV9; D is possibly TRBD2 (6 bases). V was shortened by 3 bases and J by 6 bases, with 19 bases between the two germline ends. The CDR3 is 15 residues long. Germline V gene sequence: CDR1 SGDLS, CDR2 YYNGEE. CDR3 residues: CASSGVGTPSSEQYF. The CDR3 coding sequence is TGTGCCAGCAGCGGAGTCGGGACTCCGTCTAGCGAGCAGTACTTC.

The J gene is TRBJ1-4, the V gene TRBV18; no firm D call. Germline CDR1 KGHSH, CDR2 LQKENI. V gave up 3 bases and J gave up 3 bases, with 5 bases separating them. The CDR3 runs 13 residues. The CDR3 DNA sequence: TGTGCCAGCTCACCGCGGGCTAATGAAAAACTGTTTTTT. It encodes CASSPRANEKLFF.